This T cell receptor beta chain was sequenced in a study of blood T cells in healthy people across ages. Notes on the study in general: Per million T cells, TCR beta diversity dropped roughly linearly as age increased.

CDR1 and CDR2 (germline): SGHTA, FQGNSA. The CDR3 covers 19 residues. V dropped 3 bases and J dropped 0; count of bases not matched to a gene: 5. A word on this clonotype: Its antigen is unknown.

It was with a sample-barcoded 5' primer and a J-beta primer mix that a second PCR of roughly 7 to 12 cycles was run. Every molecule of cDNA carried a tag from a template-switch adaptor with 12 random nucleotides. TCRdb passed the 5' RACE reads through MiXCR, listing each CDR3 protein once. The sample consists of hundreds of thousands of distinct CDR3 sequences, 35% to 50% of them appearing once. Peripheral blood samples of around 9.5 milliliters were drawn from each donor. The V call is TRBV7-2, the J call TRBJ2-2, with TRBD2 matching 15 bases. Sequenced input: blood. This clonotype was sampled from a man older than 75 in good health. CDR3 coding DNA: TGTGCCAGCAGCTTTTCAGGACTAGCGGGGGGGCCGAACACCGGGGAGCTGTTTTTT. Translating gives CASSFSGLAGGPNTGELFF.